This T cell receptor beta chain was profiled in a study of blood T cell repertoires in COVID-19. Across the whole study: Sites in the United States, Italy and Spain provided acute and convalescent COVID-19 samples. PBMCs, B-cell-depleted T cells, or T cells were the source of the cDNA or gDNA that made up the material.

V was pared by 4 bases and J by 4 bases, with 5 bases of the junction left unmatched. CDR1 and CDR2 (germline): SNHLY, FYNNEI. CDR3 length: 15 amino acids. How the authors handled the data: For nucleated cells, counts were estimated from reference gene primer amplification. Generated by immunoSEQ multiplex PCR, the TCRdb table keeps only in-frame clones and is missing some. For V, J and clone size, that table is used; D and trimming come from the DNA. This sample yields 150,000 to 200,000 clones, of which about 90% are seen a single time; 2% to 3% belongs to the top ten. The receptor comes from a man between 35 and 55 years old with active or convalescent COVID-19. This chain joins TRBV2 and TRBJ1-4; 8 nucleotides align to TRBD1. Material: peripheral blood. As DNA, the CDR3 is TGTGCCAGCAGTGCGACAGGGGTAATTAATGAAAAACTGTTTTTT. Protein: CASSATGVINEKLFF.